Following are 28 T cell receptor beta chains from one sample sequenced in a study of blood T cell repertoires in COVID-19. TCRdb's table, derived via immunoSEQ multiplex PCR, lists solely in-frame clones and lacks some. The sample lists 150,000 or so clones, roughly four fifths occurring once. The specimen sequenced was peripheral blood. The receptors stem from a human donor with acute or convalescent COVID-19. The donor label of this sample is uncertain.

The V gene is TRBV5-4, the J gene TRBJ1-2, with D hard to call. This CDR3 has 12 residues. Germline CDR1 is SGHNT and CDR2 is YYREEE (reference sequence). V gave up 0 bases and J gave up 4 bases, with 4 bases separating them. CDR3 region: CASSLGAYGYTF. For the CDR3, the DNA is TGTGCCAGCAGCTTGGGAGCCTATGGCTACACCTTC.

The chain carries TRBV5-1 and TRBJ2-3; a possible D gene is TRBD2 (6 bases). V was pared by 0 bases and J by 0 bases, with 8 bases between. CDR1 is SGHRS, CDR2 YFSETQ, per germline. The CDR3 has 15 residues. The CDR3 reads CASSLGGVSTDTQYF. Written as DNA, the CDR3 is TGCGCCAGCAGCTTGGGCGGGGTAAGCACAGATACGCAGTATTTT. Filled out from reference TRBV5-1 and TRBJ2-3, the complete variable domain reads KAGVTQTPRYLIKTRGQQVTLSCSPISGHRSVSWYQQTPGQGLQFLFEYFSETQRNKGNFPGRFSGRQFSNSRSEMNVSTLELGDSALYLCASSLGGVSTDTQYFGPGTRLTVL.

The sample holds one count of this clone. V gene TRBV19 combines with J gene TRBJ2-2, with D possibly matching TRBD2 (5 bases). Trimming pared 5 bases from V and 1 base from J, leaving 8 bases between. This CDR3 is 14 amino acids long. Looked up from germline, CDR1 is LNHDA and CDR2 is SQIVND (reference sequence). The CDR3 nucleotides are TGTGCCAGTAGTGAGGGTGGGAACACCGGGGAGCTGTTTTTT. Protein product: CASSEGGNTGELFF.

The chain links TRBV4-3 to TRBJ1-3, with D hard to call. The V end lost 2 bases, the J end lost 3 bases, and 2 bases lay between the germline ends. Germline loops: CDR1 LGHNA, CDR2 YSLEER. The CDR3 is 12 amino acids. DNA for the CDR3: TGCGCCAGCAGCCAACGTGGAAACACCATATATTTT. Amino acid sequence: CASSQRGNTIYF.

This chain links TRBV5-8 with TRBJ1-6; D remains ambiguous. Germline-derived CDR1 and CDR2 are SGHTS and YDEGEE. Deletions cut 0 bases from V and 4 bases from J, with 11 bases between. The CDR3 contains 16 residues. CDR3: CASSLGTVSYNSPLHF. CDR3 in DNA: TGTGCCAGCAGCTTGGGTACCGTGAGTTATAATTCACCCCTCCACTTT.

In its sample, this clone was seen many times. This rearrangement joins TRBV18 to TRBJ1-5; no clear D gene. With 5 bases removed from V and 9 bases from J, the gap between germline ends came to 14 bases. Germline CDR1 reads KGHSH; CDR2 reads LQKENI. This CDR3 contains 13 residues. The CDR3 loop is CASSFGRERPQHF. In DNA form, the CDR3 reads TGTGCCAGCTCATTCGGACGGGAAAGGCCCCAGCATTTT.

The chain couples TRBV5-1 to TRBJ2-5, with 13 nucleotides matching TRBD2. V lost 0 bases, J lost 2 bases, and 1 base stayed unmatched. This CDR3 spans 16 amino acids. Looked up from germline, CDR1 is SGHRS and CDR2 is YFSETQ. This CDR3 is CASSLGLAGGQETQYF. CDR3 DNA sequence: TGCGCCAGCAGCTTGGGACTAGCGGGGGGACAAGAGACCCAGTACTTC.

The rearrangement joins TRBV5-1 to TRBJ1-1; 8 nucleotides agree with TRBD1. Germline trimming cut 4 bases from V and 10 bases from J; bases unmatched to any gene: 9. The CDR3 runs to 13 residues. Germline V CDR1 and CDR2: SGHRS, YFSETQ. The CDR3 loop is CASSPGQGGVAFF. The CDR3 nucleotides read TGCGCCAGCAGCCCCGGACAGGGTGGGGTAGCTTTCTTT.

V usage is TRBV5-1 and J usage is TRBJ2-5; TRBD1 agrees at 12 bases. With 4 bases clipped from V and 5 bases from J, the junction kept 6 bases outside the gene matches. Germline loops: CDR1 SGHRS, CDR2 YFSETQ. The CDR3 is 15 residues long. CDR3 bases: TGCGCCAGCAGCGGGGGGACAGGGGGCCCGGAGACCCAGTACTTC. Its protein product is CASSGGTGGPETQYF.

This clone was observed a handful of times. The chain employs TRBV3-1 (or the pseudogene TRBV3-2) and TRBJ1-1; D is undetermined. Per germline, CDR1 LGHDT and CDR2 YNNKEL (reference sequence). V was cut by 4 bases and J by 5 bases, with 11 bases left in between. CDR3 length equals 13 residues. This CDR3 is CASSLRGSTEAFF. The CDR3 DNA follows: TGTGCCAGCAGCCTCCGGGGTTCGACTGAAGCTTTCTTT.

The rearrangement links TRBV13 to TRBJ1-4; D may be TRBD1 (5 bases). The CDR3 is 17 residues long. Germline values: CDR1 PRHDT, CDR2 FYEKMQ (reference sequence). V lost 0 bases to trimming and J lost 6 bases, with 17 bases between them. The CDR3 region is CASSLGLGGLEDEKLFF. Written as DNA, the CDR3 is TGTGCCAGCAGCTTAGGCCTCGGGGGACTAGAAGATGAAAAACTGTTTTTT.

The gene calls are TRBV6-6 and TRBJ2-7, with D possibly being TRBD2 (5 bases). Trimming took off 7 bases at V and 1 base at J, with 11 bases between the two ends. The germline CDR1 and CDR2 sequences are MNHNY and SVGAGI (reference sequence). The CDR3 has 13 residues. As DNA, the CDR3 is TGTGCCAGCACGACCGGACTGTCCTACGAGCAGTACTTC. This codes for CASTTGLSYEQYF.

This clone was counted a single time. This sequence joins TRBV9 and TRBJ1-2; a weak D match, TRBD1 (5 bases). Trimming cost V 4 bases and J 3 bases, with 13 bases left between them. This CDR3 region has 14 residues. Germline lookup yields CDR1 SGDLS and CDR2 YYNGEE. The CDR3 DNA sequence: TGTGCCAGCAGCTTCCGCGGGGCGGACTATGGCTACACCTTC. It is translated as CASSFRGADYGYTF.

This sequence joins TRBV29-1 and TRBJ1-1, with D hard to call. V was shortened by 2 bases and J by 13 bases, with 23 bases between the two germline ends. This CDR3 has 14 amino acids. Germline assignment: CDR1 SQVTM and CDR2 ANQGSEA. The CDR3 DNA follows: TGCAGCGTTGAACCTTTAAGGGCACACGAGGGAGGTTTCTTT. Translation: CSVEPLRAHEGGFF.

The gene calls are TRBV3-1 (or the pseudogene TRBV3-2) and TRBJ1-2, with TRBD1 matching over 7 bases. The trim removed 5 bases at V and 5 bases at J, leaving 8 bases unmatched. CDR3 length: 14 residues. CDR1 and CDR2 from the germline V gene are LGHDT and YNNKEL (reference sequence). In DNA form, the CDR3 reads TGTGCCAGCAGCTTACGACAGGGCAGGTATGGCTACACCTTC. It codes for CASSLRQGRYGYTF.

This chain connects TRBV5-1 to TRBJ1-2; no clear D. Germline-derived CDR1 and CDR2 are SGHRS and YFSETQ. Trimming pared 0 bases from V and 4 bases from J, leaving 10 bases between. The CDR3 sequence is 14 residues long. In DNA, the CDR3 is TGCGCCAGCAGCTTGGCCGCAGATTCCTATGGCTACACCTTC. Its translation: CASSLAADSYGYTF.

The V call is TRBV4-1, the J call TRBJ1-2; possible D gene TRBD1, 5 bases. V was pared by 0 bases and J by 8 bases, with 10 bases between. Germline lookup yields CDR1 MGHRA and CDR2 YSYEKL. CDR3 size: 13 residues. CDR3 bases: TGCGCCAGCAGCCAAGAGAGGAGGGGCGGCTACACCTTC. It yields the protein CASSQERRGGYTF.

The chain couples TRBV5-1 to TRBJ2-5; D may be TRBD1 (5 bases). The CDR3 has 15 residues. The germline CDR1 and CDR2 sequences are SGHRS and YFSETQ. Trimming removed 0 bases from V and 5 bases from J, with 14 bases in between. CDR3 amino acids: CASSLVTDFGETQYF. The CDR3 DNA sequence: TGCGCCAGCAGCTTGGTGACAGACTTCGGGGAGACCCAGTACTTC.

The chain carries TRBV3-1 (or the pseudogene TRBV3-2) and TRBJ1-1; a possible D gene is TRBD1 (5 bases). This CDR3 is built from 12 residues. Trimming pared 4 bases from V and 4 bases from J, leaving 7 bases between. Germline values: CDR1 LGHDT, CDR2 YNNKEL (reference sequence). CDR3 region: CASSRRVTEAFF. The DNA for the CDR3 is TGTGCCAGCAGCCGCAGGGTCACTGAAGCTTTCTTT.

The chain couples TRBV11-2 to TRBJ1-2, with 10 bases that match TRBD1. The CDR3 length is 16 residues. CDR1 is SGHAT and CDR2 is FQNNGV in the germline V gene. V lost 5 bases and J lost 6; bases outside the gene matches: 12. CDR3 coding DNA: TGTGCCAGCAGCATTAAAGGGGGACAGGGGAATAATGGCTACACCTTC. Protein sequence: CASSIKGGQGNNGYTF.

The chain employs TRBV2 and TRBJ1-5; D is possibly TRBD1 (6 bases). The germline V gene encodes CDR1 SNHLY and CDR2 FYNNEI. Trimming took 5 bases from V and 2 from J, leaving 13 bases between them. CDR3 length equals 15 residues. CDR3 loop: CASSLGGVGNQPQHF. CDR3 DNA sequence: TGTGCCAGCAGTTTAGGGGGGGTTGGCAATCAGCCCCAGCATTTT.

There are a few counts of this clone. The V and J genes are TRBV23-1 and TRBJ1-1; possibly TRBD1 for D (5 bases). TRBV23-1 counts as an open reading frame of uncertain function. This CDR3 contains 16 residues. V was trimmed by 3 bases and J by 5 bases, leaving 19 bases between them. CDR3 bases: TGCGCCAGCAGTCACCCGCTCCGGCCCGGGGGAACTGAAGCTTTCTTT. Its translation: CASSHPLRPGGTEAFF.

This CDR3 reads CATIAVEGATEAFF. The CDR3, as DNA: TGTGCCACCATAGCGGTGGAAGGGGCAACTGAAGCTTTCTTT. This chain uses TRBV10-3 with TRBJ1-1, with TRBD1 as a possible D gene (5 bases). CDR3 length: 14 residues. Germline CDR1 ENHRY, CDR2 SYGVKD. The V end was cut by 10 bases, the J end by 5 bases, with 20 bases between.

This chain links TRBV7-2 with TRBJ1-1, with no clear D. CDR3 length equals 13 residues. Germline V lookup: CDR1 SGHTA, CDR2 FQGNSA. V was pared by 5 bases and J by 10 bases, with 17 bases between. CDR3 residues: CASSKISAPGAFF. For the CDR3, the DNA is TGTGCCAGCAGCAAAATAAGTGCTCCGGGAGCTTTCTTT.

CDR3 region: CAWRARVRNYLYEQYF. DNA for the CDR3: TGTGCCTGGAGAGCCCGGGTCCGAAATTACCTCTACGAGCAGTACTTC. V is TRBV30 and J is TRBJ2-7; no clear D. The germline V gene encodes CDR1 GTSNPN and CDR2 SVGIG (reference sequence). Trimming left V 3 bases short and J 3 bases short, with 21 bases between. This CDR3 is built from 16 residues.

The rearrangement links TRBV10-3 to TRBJ1-1, with 12 nucleotides matching TRBD1. This CDR3 region has 16 residues. The germline CDR1 and CDR2 sequences are ENHRY and SYGVKD. V was clipped by 10 bases and J by 0 bases; unmatched bases: 9. DNA of the CDR3: TGTGCCACCCTGCGCGGGACAGGGGGCATGAACACTGAAGCTTTCTTT. Its translation: CATLRGTGGMNTEAFF.

The genes are TRBV30 and TRBJ1-1; TRBD1 aligns across 9 bases. This CDR3 spans 12 amino acids. Germline CDR1 reads GTSNPN; CDR2 reads SVGIG (reference sequence). The junction had 3 bases not matched to a gene; V was cut back by 6 bases and J by 4 bases. The CDR3 region is CACHRGPTEAFF. Here the CDR3 DNA reads TGTGCCTGCCACAGGGGGCCCACTGAAGCTTTCTTT.

The rearrangement uses TRBV6-5 and TRBJ1-1, with D possibly TRBD1 on 6 matching bases. Trimming removed 0 bases from V and 5 bases from J, with 13 bases in between. This CDR3 is built from 15 residues. Germline loops: CDR1 MNHEY, CDR2 SVGAGI. The CDR3 DNA reads as TGTGCCAGCAGTTACTCACGGGGGGCGGGAACTGAAGCTTTCTTT. Translating it yields CASSYSRGAGTEAFF.